One T cell receptor beta chain is described in this entry. Its target is unknown. The entry originates in a study of CD8+CD57+ T cells in acquired aplastic anemia. Study summary: DNA per sorted CD4+ or CD8+ sample ranged roughly 0.17 to 27.4 ug, averaging roughly 3.2 ug. Read counts for CD4+ cells (from healthy donors) averaged roughly 10 million. General study points: Patients had around 30 CD8+ CDR3 sequences in common with controls (the shared set).

Profiling that covered TCR beta VDJ and CDR3 relied on genomic DNA as its template. MiXCR was run by TCRdb on the reads, yielding one entry per CDR3 protein. The repertoire holds around 200,000 distinct CDR3 sequences, with roughly 55% as singletons. Trimming took 5 bases from V and 8 from J; bases not matched to a gene: 6. The CDR3 totals 13 residues. CDR1 and CDR2 (germline): SGDLS, YYNGEE. The chain combines TRBV9 with TRBJ2-2, with 7 bases identical to TRBD1. This sequence originates from a human donor in good health. The source material was sorted CD4+, CD8+, or CD8+CD57+ T cells (not recorded which) from PBMCs. The CDR3: CASSAGGEGELFF. The CDR3 nucleotides read TGTGCCAGCAGTGCAGGGGGAGAGGGGGAGCTGTTTTTT.